This section outlines one TCR beta chain sequence together with its context. The data are from a study of blood T cell repertoires in COVID-19. Looking at the study overall: Sites in the United States, Italy and Spain provided acute and convalescent COVID-19 samples. Sources were T cells, B-cell-depleted T cells, or PBMCs; the material itself was cDNA or gDNA.

The CDR3 extends over 17 amino acids. V shed 6 bases, J shed 2 bases, and the junction held 12 bases outside the gene matches. In germline, CDR1 is SEHNR, CDR2 FQNEAQ (reference sequence). Source study methods: Reference gene primer amplification gave nucleated cell count estimates. Libraries were prepared by immunoSEQ multiplex PCR; TCRdb keeps only in-frame clonotypes and omits some of them. V and J calls and clone size are as listed in that table; D and trimming were resolved from the DNA. The data contain some 300,000 clones, around four fifths of them singletons. Input material: peripheral blood. The chain is built from TRBV7-9 and TRBJ2-3; 9 nucleotides line up with TRBD1. The source is a woman in her forties or fifties with active or convalescent COVID-19. CDR3 residues: CASRPRLGQGITDTQYF. The CDR3 coding sequence is TGTGCCAGCAGGCCTAGATTGGGACAGGGAATCACAGATACGCAGTATTTT.